This TCR beta chain was captured in a study of blood T cell repertoires in COVID-19. Study summary: Both acute and convalescent COVID-19 samples were obtained from the United States, Italy and Spain. Sample material is recorded as cDNA or gDNA derived from T cells, B-cell-depleted T cells, or PBMCs.

The CDR3 has 12 residues. V was shortened by 4 bases and J by 3 bases, with 10 bases between the two germline ends. The germline CDR1 and CDR2 sequences are SQVTM and ANQGSEA. Per the authors' pipeline: Nucleated cell counts were estimated from reference gene primer amplification. Clones were sequenced by immunoSEQ multiplex PCR, and TCRdb holds only the in-frame ones, with some missing. For V, J and clone size, that table is used; D and trimming come from the DNA. Among 110,000 to 150,000 clones listed, 81% were seen once. In this sample, this clone turned up once. Sequenced sample: peripheral blood. The V gene is TRBV29-1, the J gene TRBJ2-7; the D is unclear. This clonotype originated in a human donor in a cohort sampled during active COVID-19. CDR3 loop: CSVGWQYYEQYF. The CDR3, as DNA: TGCAGCGTTGGTTGGCAGTACTACGAGCAGTACTTC.